One and the same sample provided the 32 T cell receptor beta chains below, sequenced in a study of T-cell reconstitution after alpha-beta-depleted transplantation in children (TCRdb year 2016). To prepare the library, PCR was applied. The reads were generated on an Illumina HiSeq 2500. To normalize quantification of the TCRbeta repertoire, the TCR libraries were built with molecular barcoding that relied on unique molecular identifiers. The public sequencing data were trimmed at Q25 with fastp and processed into clonotypes with MiXCR by TCRdb, which kept only in-frame beta chains. Each entry merges the rows of one CDR3 protein and shows their most common DNA and genes. This sample comprises some 350,000 distinct CDR3 sequences, 15% to 20% of them detected only once. Clones ranked in the top ten supply roughly 41% of the sample. This specimen's treatment or condition label, interpreted: allogeneic hematopoietic cell transplantation with graft depleted of TCRalphabeta T cells and CD19 B cells.

The specimen was PBMCs, mostly from graft donor cells, collected 360 days after TCRalphabeta/CD19-depleted stem cell transplant. The receptors originated from a male patient between 2 and 10 years old who had a stem cell transplant for acute lymphoblastic leukemia, so the T cells may come from the graft donor.

The table lists this clonotype with a few counts. The V and J genes are TRBV20-1 and TRBJ1-2; D remains unclear. V lost 0 bases and J 6 bases, leaving 20 bases between the germline ends. CDR1 and CDR2 from the germline V gene are DFQATT and SNEGSKA (reference sequence). This CDR3 has 16 residues. The CDR3 DNA reads as TGCAGTGCTAGAGATGGCCAGGCCCTTCCAAATCATGGCTACACCTTC. It specifies CSARDGQALPNHGYTF.

This clonotype occurred a few times. The chain uses TRBV5-1 and TRBJ2-7; 7 bases agree with TRBD2. Germline CDR1 SGHRS, CDR2 YFSETQ. The J segment lost 2 bases and the V segment lost 3 bases, leaving 11 bases of the junction unmatched. The CDR3 spans 16 residues. The CDR3 nucleotides read TGCGCCAGCAGCTGGGGGGGTCGGGACGGAACCTACGAGCAGTACTTC. Encoded protein: CASSWGGRDGTYEQYF.

In this sample, this clonotype turned up many times. CDR3: CASSGGGGTYSTDTQYF. The DNA for the CDR3 is TGTGCCAGCAGTGGGGGGGGAGGGACCTACTCCACAGATACGCAGTATTTT. This chain connects TRBV12-3 or TRBV12-4 to TRBJ2-3, with 7 nucleotides matching TRBD2. The CDR3 has 17 residues. The V segment lost 5 bases and the J segment 2 bases; nucleotides outside the gene matches: 13.

This clonotype was detected ten times or more. J is TRBJ2-1 and V is TRBV5-5; the D is unclear. Trimming shortened V by 4 bases and J by 5 bases, and 10 bases separated the two germline ends. Germline lookup yields CDR1 SGHKS and CDR2 YYEKEE (reference sequence). The CDR3 spans 13 residues. CDR3 protein: CASSGWVDNEQFF. DNA for the CDR3: TGTGCCAGCAGCGGGTGGGTGGACAATGAGCAGTTCTTC. The complete variable domain, with remaining parts taken from reference TRBV5-5 and TRBJ2-1, reads DAGVTQSPTHLIKTRGQQVTLRCSPISGHKSVSWYQQVLGQGPQFIFQYYEKEERGRGNFPDRFSARQFPNYSSELNVNALLLGDSALYLCASSGWVDNEQFFGPGTRLTVL.

The table lists this clonotype with a few counts. The chain links TRBV29-1 to TRBJ1-5; 8 positions match TRBD1. V lost 5 bases, J lost 2 bases, and 2 bases stayed unmatched. This CDR3 has 13 amino acids. Germline assignment: CDR1 SQVTM and CDR2 ANQGSEA. The CDR3: CSVSGGGNQPQHF. The CDR3 coding sequence is TGCAGCGTTTCAGGGGGCGGCAATCAGCCCCAGCATTTT. The complete variable domain, with remaining parts taken from reference TRBV29-1 and TRBJ1-5, reads SAVISQKPSRDICQRGTSLTIQCQVDSQVTMMFWYRQQPGQSLTLIATANQGSEATYESGFVIDKFPISRPNLTFSTLTVSNMSPEDSSIYLCSVSGGGNQPQHFGDGTRLSIL.

This sequence joins TRBV27 and TRBJ2-3; possibly TRBD2 for D (5 bases). V lost 3 bases, J lost 2 bases, and 9 bases lay in between. From germline, CDR1 is MNHEY and CDR2 SMNVEV (reference sequence). CDR3 length: 14 residues. The CDR3 loop reads CASSFIGNTDTQYF. Here the CDR3 DNA reads TGTGCCAGCAGTTTTATCGGGAACACAGATACGCAGTATTTT.

This clonotype was observed many times. V usage is TRBV5-1 and J usage is TRBJ1-4; D not resolved. Germline V gene lookup returns CDR1 SGHRS and CDR2 YFSETQ. The V end was cut by 4 bases, the J end by 5 bases, with 15 bases between. This CDR3 has 15 residues. The CDR3 is CASSLENGGNEKLFF. Here the CDR3 DNA reads TGCGCCAGCAGCCTAGAGAACGGTGGGAATGAAAAACTGTTTTTT.

The table lists this clonotype with a count of one. The rearrangement joins TRBV30 to TRBJ2-3, with 9 nucleotides matching TRBD2. Germline CDR1 reads GTSNPN; CDR2 reads SVGIG (reference sequence). V shed 5 bases, J shed 3 bases, and the junction held 3 bases outside the gene matches. The CDR3 contains 13 residues. The CDR3 spells CAWSSGMTDTQYF. In nucleotides, the CDR3 is TGTGCCTGGTCTAGCGGGATGACAGATACGCAGTATTTT.

This clonotype was observed many times. CDR3 DNA: TGTGCCAGCACGGCTCTCGACAGGGTCCTCTCGGGCACCGGGGAGCTGTTTTTT. It specifies CASTALDRVLSGTGELFF. This chain connects TRBV27 to TRBJ2-2; 7 positions match TRBD1. The trim removed 7 bases at V and 4 bases at J, leaving 18 bases unmatched. CDR1 is MNHEY, CDR2 SMNVEV, per germline (reference sequence). The CDR3 covers 18 residues.

The V call is TRBV12-3 or TRBV12-4, the J call TRBJ2-2; 7 bases align to TRBD1. V shed 6 bases, J shed 3 bases, and the junction held 7 bases outside the gene matches. The CDR3 has 15 residues. CDR3 sequence (DNA): TGTGCCAGCAGGAGAACCGGGACAGACACCGGGGAGCTGTTTTTT. It translates to CASRRTGTDTGELFF.

This clonotype was picked up many times. The chain employs TRBV12-3 or TRBV12-4 and TRBJ2-2; D not certain. Trimming left V 1 base short and J 9 bases short, with 0 bases between. The CDR3 length is 10 residues. The CDR3: CASSLGELFF. The CDR3 DNA is TGTGCCAGCAGTTTAGGGGAGCTGTTTTTT.

This clonotype was recorded many times. J is TRBJ2-1 and V is TRBV15, with TRBD2 identical over 9 bases. Germline assignment: CDR1 LNHNV and CDR2 YYDKDF (reference sequence). Unmatched junction bases numbered 6, after V lost 1 base and J lost 5 bases. The CDR3 spans 16 residues. Here the CDR3 reads CATSRASGRRNNEQFF. The CDR3, as DNA: TGTGCCACCAGCAGAGCGAGCGGGAGGCGGAACAATGAGCAGTTCTTC. Full variable domain (remainder filled in from reference TRBV15 and TRBJ2-1): DAMVIQNPRYQVTQFGKPVTLSCSQTLNHNVMYWYQQKSSQAPKLLFHYYDKDFNNEADTPDNFQSRRPNTSFCFLDIRSPGLGDTAMYLCATSRASGRRNNEQFFGPGTRLTVL.

The chain uses TRBV20-1 and TRBJ2-5, with D perhaps given as TRBD1 or TRBD2 (6 bases each). The CDR3 extends over 15 amino acids. Per the germline V gene, CDR1 is DFQATT and CDR2 is SNEGSKA (reference sequence). The V and J ends lost 3 bases and 2 bases respectively, with 16 bases between them. The DNA for the CDR3 is TGCAGTGCTAGCGGGGGCAACCCCGTACAAGAGACCCAGTACTTC. Protein product: CSASGGNPVQETQYF.

The V gene is TRBV12-3 or TRBV12-4, the J gene TRBJ1-2; no definite D call. The CDR3 loop spans 12 amino acids. Trimming took 6 bases from V and 0 from J, leaving 5 bases between them. Here the CDR3 DNA reads TGTGCCAGCAGGGCCTCTAACTATGGCTACACCTTC. This sequence encodes CASRASNYGYTF.

The rearrangement joins TRBV18 to TRBJ2-5, with no clear D. V dropped 0 bases and J dropped 4 bases, with 9 bases sitting between them. Germline CDR1 reads KGHSH; CDR2 reads LQKENI. This CDR3 has 14 residues. CDR3 region: CASSPPGLGETQYF. CDR3 coding DNA: TGTGCCAGCTCACCACCCGGGCTTGGAGAGACCCAGTACTTC.

In this sample, this clonotype turned up many times. This is likely a read error, given that the CDR3 carries no conserved phenylalanine or tryptophan at its end. No DNA is shown, since the ends of the CDR3 on it are uncertain; the CDR3 is the one TCRdb lists. The gene calls are TRBV28 and TRBJ2-7. Including both end residues, the CDR3 is 10 amino acids long. Per germline, CDR1 MDHEN and CDR2 SYDVKM. CDR3 residues: CASSLGINRQ.

This sequence joins TRBV12-3 or TRBV12-4 and TRBJ2-2, with D tentatively TRBD1 (7 bases). Deletions cut 2 bases from V and 4 bases from J, with 14 bases between. The CDR3 has 16 amino acids. The CDR3 spells CASSLRAGGRTGELFF. The CDR3 DNA follows: TGTGCCAGCAGTTTACGGGCAGGGGGGCGCACCGGGGAGCTGTTTTTT.

The chain is built from TRBV28 and TRBJ2-2, with TRBD2 identical over 9 bases. Germline assignment: CDR1 MDHEN and CDR2 SYDVKM. J gave up 5 bases and V 7 bases, and 14 bases lay outside the gene matches. This CDR3 comprises 17 residues. The CDR3 nucleotides are TGTGCCAGCATCCAGTCAGTTCGGCTAGCGGGAACCGGGGAGCTGTTTTTT. Its protein product is CASIQSVRLAGTGELFF.

This clonotype was seen repeatedly, ten times or more. The J gene is TRBJ2-1, the V gene TRBV12-3 or TRBV12-4; tentatively, D is TRBD2 (5 bases). The V end was cut by 3 bases, the J end by 7 bases, with 7 bases between. This CDR3 spans 12 amino acids. The DNA for the CDR3 is TGTGCCAGCAGTTTTCCGGGGAATGAGCAGTTCTTC. Translating gives CASSFPGNEQFF.

This clonotype has at least ten counts. The rearrangement links TRBV12-3 or TRBV12-4 to TRBJ2-3; tentative D call: TRBD1 (6 bases). The V and J ends lost 5 bases and 3 bases respectively, with 30 bases between them. The CDR3 loop spans 20 amino acids. CDR3 protein: CASSPFLQGRIGLRTDTQYF. For the CDR3, the DNA is TGTGCCAGCAGTCCTTTCTTACAGGGACGGATAGGCTTAAGGACAGATACGCAGTATTTT.

The chain joins TRBV27 to TRBJ2-5, with a possible D match to TRBD1 (6 bases). This CDR3 contains 15 residues. Germline lookup yields CDR1 MNHEY and CDR2 SMNVEV (reference sequence). The V end was cut by 6 bases, the J end by 1 base, with 15 bases between. CDR3 DNA sequence: TGTGCCAGCAGCCTCAGGGGTGTTAGCCAAGAGACCCAGTACTTC. The encoded protein is CASSLRGVSQETQYF.

The sample holds a few counts of this clonotype. The chain uses TRBV28 and TRBJ2-7, with 12 bases identical to TRBD1. Unmatched junction bases numbered 4, after V lost 4 bases and J lost 3 bases. The CDR3 is 15 residues long. Germline CDR1 is MDHEN and CDR2 is SYDVKM. This CDR3 is CASSSGQGADYEQYF. For the CDR3, the DNA is TGTGCCAGCAGTTCGGGACAGGGGGCGGACTACGAGCAGTACTTC.

This clonotype showed up many times. V and J are TRBV12-3 or TRBV12-4 and TRBJ1-4; no reliable D call. The V gene lost 2 bases and the J gene lost 4 bases, with 11 bases spanning the gap. The CDR3 spans 15 residues. CDR3 sequence: CASSLFQTDNEKLFF. The CDR3 DNA reads TGTGCCAGCAGTTTATTCCAGACGGATAATGAAAAACTGTTTTTT.

This chain joins TRBV12-3 or TRBV12-4 and TRBJ2-6, with a weak D call TRBD1 (6 bases). V lost 3 bases and J lost 1, with 13 bases in between. The CDR3 length is 17 residues. The CDR3 DNA reads as TGTGCCAGCAGTTTGGGGGCGGGTTTTTCTGGGGCCAACGTCCTGACTTTC. Residues: CASSLGAGFSGANVLTF.

The sample holds a few counts of this clonotype. This chain joins TRBV20-1 and TRBJ2-7; 8 positions match TRBD1. After removal of 3 bases from V and 2 bases from J, the junction contained 6 bases not matched to a gene. CDR1 is DFQATT and CDR2 is SNEGSKA in the germline V gene (reference sequence). CDR3 size: 14 residues. CDR3 coding DNA: TGCAGTGCTAGTCCCGGGACAGGTACCTACGAGCAGTACTTC. The encoded protein is CSASPGTGTYEQYF.

The chain joins TRBV29-1 to TRBJ2-1, with D possibly TRBD1 on 5 matching bases. The V and J ends lost 1 base and 9 bases respectively, with 16 bases between them. Germline lookup yields CDR1 SQVTM and CDR2 ANQGSEA. This CDR3 region has 14 residues. The CDR3 sequence: CSVEGESLRGEQFF. The DNA of the CDR3 is TGCAGCGTTGAAGGCGAAAGCCTAAGGGGTGAGCAGTTCTTC.

There are many counts of this clonotype. This chain uses TRBV5-1 with TRBJ2-7, with 11 bases matching TRBD2. The CDR3 loop spans 14 amino acids. CDR1 is SGHRS and CDR2 is YFSETQ in the germline V gene. V trimming: 4 bases; J trimming: 3 bases; junction bases outside the gene matches: 3. The CDR3 region is CASSQTSGIYEQYF. The DNA of the CDR3 is TGCGCCAGCAGCCAGACTAGCGGGATCTACGAGCAGTACTTC.

The table lists this clonotype with a few counts. The chain recombines TRBV5-1 with TRBJ2-7; no clear D gene. The germline V and J ends were trimmed by 2 bases and 0 bases, with 15 bases remaining between them. The CDR3 runs to 16 residues. Germline lookup yields CDR1 SGHRS and CDR2 YFSETQ. CDR3 amino acids: CASSFLSRQSSYEQYF. CDR3 nucleotide sequence: TGCGCCAGCAGCTTTTTGTCGCGGCAGAGCTCCTACGAGCAGTACTTC. Looking up the rest from reference TRBV5-1 and TRBJ2-7 gives the full variable domain: KAGVTQTPRYLIKTRGQQVTLSCSPISGHRSVSWYQQTPGQGLQFLFEYFSETQRNKGNFPGRFSGRQFSNSRSEMNVSTLELGDSALYLCASSFLSRQSSYEQYFGPGTRLTVT.

This clonotype was counted a few times. This rearrangement joins TRBV9 to TRBJ2-3; D gene uncertain. Trimming took 0 bases from V and 2 from J, leaving 7 bases between them. The germline gives CDR1 SGDLS, CDR2 YYNGEE. The CDR3 is 14 amino acids. The CDR3 nucleotides read TGTGCCAGCAGCGTAGAGGCTCCCACAGATACGCAGTATTTT. Amino acid sequence: CASSVEAPTDTQYF.

The V gene is TRBV7-8, the J gene TRBJ2-7; TRBD2 might be the D (5 bases). Germline V CDR1 and CDR2: SGHVS, FQNEAQ. The CDR3 totals 16 residues. The germline V and J ends were trimmed by 2 bases and 5 bases, with 19 bases remaining between them. The CDR3 reads CASSLPSRRGSDEQYF. The CDR3 coding sequence is TGTGCCAGCAGCTTACCGAGCCGGCGAGGTAGCGACGAGCAGTACTTC.

This clonotype was seen a few times. The gene calls are TRBV4-3 and TRBJ2-5; D is uncertain. Germline V gene data show CDR1 as LGHNA and CDR2 as YSLEER. Deletions cut 1 base from V and 1 base from J, with 13 bases between. CDR3 length: 16 residues. In DNA form, the CDR3 reads TGCGCCAGCAGCCAAGCGGCGTACGGAACCCAAGAGACCCAGTACTTC. This translates into CASSQAAYGTQETQYF.

The chain joins TRBV4-3 to TRBJ2-1; D gene ambiguous. V shed 0 bases and J shed 5 bases, with 8 bases lying between them. The CDR3 loop spans 14 amino acids. Germline CDR1 reads LGHNA; CDR2 reads YSLEER. Written as DNA, the CDR3 is TGCGCCAGCAGCCAAGATGCGGACCACAATGAGCAGTTCTTC. Residues: CASSQDADHNEQFF.